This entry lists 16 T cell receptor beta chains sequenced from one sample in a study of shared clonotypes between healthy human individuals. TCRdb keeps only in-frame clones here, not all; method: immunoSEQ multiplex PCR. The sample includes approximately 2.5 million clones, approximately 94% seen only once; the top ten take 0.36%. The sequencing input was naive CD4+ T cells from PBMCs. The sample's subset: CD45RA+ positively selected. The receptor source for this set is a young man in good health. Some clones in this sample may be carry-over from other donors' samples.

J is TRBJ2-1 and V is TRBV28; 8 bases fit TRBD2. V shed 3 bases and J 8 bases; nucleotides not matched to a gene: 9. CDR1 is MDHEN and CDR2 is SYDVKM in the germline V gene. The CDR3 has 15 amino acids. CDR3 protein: CASSLIAGSKDEQFF. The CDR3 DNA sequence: TGTGCCAGCAGTTTGATAGCGGGAAGCAAGGATGAGCAGTTCTTC.

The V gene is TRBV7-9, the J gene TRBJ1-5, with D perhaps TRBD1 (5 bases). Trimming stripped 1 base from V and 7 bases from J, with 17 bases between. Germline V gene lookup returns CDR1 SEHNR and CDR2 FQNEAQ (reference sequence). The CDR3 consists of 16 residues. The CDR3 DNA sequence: TGTGCCAGCAGCTTAGATGACCGACGGGGGGGACAGCCCCAGCATTTT. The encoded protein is CASSLDDRRGGQPQHF.

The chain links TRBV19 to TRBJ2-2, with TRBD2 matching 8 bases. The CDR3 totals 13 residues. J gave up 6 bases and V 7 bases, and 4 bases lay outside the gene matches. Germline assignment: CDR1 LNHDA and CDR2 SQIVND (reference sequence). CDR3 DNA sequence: TGTGCCAGTAAGGGAGCGGGAGCCGGGGAGCTGTTTTTT. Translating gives CASKGAGAGELFF.

CDR3 region: CAWGNEDEQFF. Written as DNA, the CDR3 is TGTGCCTGGGGGAACGAGGATGAGCAGTTCTTC. The chain combines TRBV30 with TRBJ2-1, with no clear D. The germline V gene encodes CDR1 GTSNPN and CDR2 SVGIG (reference sequence). V lost 5 bases, J lost 8 bases, and 10 bases lay in between. There are 11 residues in the CDR3.

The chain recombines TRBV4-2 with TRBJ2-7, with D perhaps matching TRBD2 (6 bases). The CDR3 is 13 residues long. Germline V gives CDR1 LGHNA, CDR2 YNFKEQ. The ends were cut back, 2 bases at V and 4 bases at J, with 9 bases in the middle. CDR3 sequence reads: CASSQTLAYEQYF. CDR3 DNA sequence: TGTGCCAGCAGCCAAACACTAGCTTACGAGCAGTACTTC.

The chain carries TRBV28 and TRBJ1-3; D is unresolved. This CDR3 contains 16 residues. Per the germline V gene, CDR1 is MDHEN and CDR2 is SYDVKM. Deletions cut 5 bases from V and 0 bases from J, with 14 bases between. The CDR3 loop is CASSPPRLDSGNTIYF. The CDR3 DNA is TGTGCCAGCAGTCCCCCCCGCCTAGACTCTGGAAACACCATATATTTT.

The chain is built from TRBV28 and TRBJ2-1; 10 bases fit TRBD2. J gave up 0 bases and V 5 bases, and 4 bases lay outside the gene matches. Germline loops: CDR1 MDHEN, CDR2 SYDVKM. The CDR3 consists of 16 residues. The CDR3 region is CASSGGLASSYNEQFF. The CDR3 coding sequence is TGTGCCAGCAGTGGGGGACTAGCGAGCTCCTACAATGAGCAGTTCTTC.

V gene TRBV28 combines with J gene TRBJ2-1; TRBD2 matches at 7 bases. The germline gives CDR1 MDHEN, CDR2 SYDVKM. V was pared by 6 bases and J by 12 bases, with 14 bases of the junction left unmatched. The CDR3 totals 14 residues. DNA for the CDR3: TGTGCCAGCAGGGACATTCCTAGCGGCCGAGGGCAGTTCTTC. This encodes CASRDIPSGRGQFF.

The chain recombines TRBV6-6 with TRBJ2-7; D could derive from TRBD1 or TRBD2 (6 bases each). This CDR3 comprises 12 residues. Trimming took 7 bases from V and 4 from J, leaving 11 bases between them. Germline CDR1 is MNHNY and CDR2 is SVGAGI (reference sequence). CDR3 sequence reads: CASTEGGYEQYF. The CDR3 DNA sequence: TGTGCCAGCACCGAGGGGGGTTACGAGCAGTACTTC.

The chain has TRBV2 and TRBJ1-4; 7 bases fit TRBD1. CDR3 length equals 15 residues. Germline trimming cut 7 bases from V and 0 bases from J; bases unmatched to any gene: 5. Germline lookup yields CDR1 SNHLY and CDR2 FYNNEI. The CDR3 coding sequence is TGTGCCAGCACCCTGGGGACAGCAACTAATGAAAAACTGTTTTTT. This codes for CASTLGTATNEKLFF.

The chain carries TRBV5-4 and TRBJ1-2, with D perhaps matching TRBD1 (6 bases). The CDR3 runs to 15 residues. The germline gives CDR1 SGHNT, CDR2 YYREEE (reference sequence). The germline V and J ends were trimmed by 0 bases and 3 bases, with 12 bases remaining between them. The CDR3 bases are TGTGCCAGCAGCTTGGATGGGGGCCAGGACTATGGCTACACCTTC. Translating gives CASSLDGGQDYGYTF. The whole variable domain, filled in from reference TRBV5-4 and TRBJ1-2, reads ETGVTQSPTHLIKTRGQQVTLRCSSQSGHNTVSWYQQALGQGPQFIFQYYREEENGRGNFPPRFSGLQFPNYSSELNVNALELDDSALYLCASSLDGGQDYGYTFGSGTRLTVV.

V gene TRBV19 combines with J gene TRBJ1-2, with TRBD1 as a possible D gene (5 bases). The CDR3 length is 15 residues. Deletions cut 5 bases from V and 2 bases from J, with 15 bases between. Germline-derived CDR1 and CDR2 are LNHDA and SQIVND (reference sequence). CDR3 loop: CASSPPGRINYGYTF. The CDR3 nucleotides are TGTGCCAGTAGTCCCCCGGGACGAATAAACTATGGCTACACCTTC.

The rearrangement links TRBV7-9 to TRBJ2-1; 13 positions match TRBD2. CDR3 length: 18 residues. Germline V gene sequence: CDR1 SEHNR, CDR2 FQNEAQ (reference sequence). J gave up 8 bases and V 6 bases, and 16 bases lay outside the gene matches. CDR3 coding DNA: TGTGCCAGCAGACATGGACGGACTAGGACTAGCGGGAGCGATGAGCAGTTCTTC. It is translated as CASRHGRTRTSGSDEQFF.

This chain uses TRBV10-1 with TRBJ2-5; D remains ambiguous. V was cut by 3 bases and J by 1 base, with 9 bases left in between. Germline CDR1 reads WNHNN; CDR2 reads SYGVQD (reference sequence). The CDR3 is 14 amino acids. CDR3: CASSDTRSQETQYF. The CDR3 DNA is TGCGCCAGCAGTGATACCCGGAGCCAAGAGACCCAGTACTTC.

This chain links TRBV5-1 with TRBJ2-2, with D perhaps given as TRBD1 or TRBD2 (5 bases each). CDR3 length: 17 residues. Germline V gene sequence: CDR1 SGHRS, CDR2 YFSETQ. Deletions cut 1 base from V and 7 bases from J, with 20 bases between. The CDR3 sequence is CASSLLTGPPVGGELFF. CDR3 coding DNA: TGCGCCAGCAGCTTGCTTACGGGGCCACCCGTTGGCGGGGAGCTGTTTTTT.

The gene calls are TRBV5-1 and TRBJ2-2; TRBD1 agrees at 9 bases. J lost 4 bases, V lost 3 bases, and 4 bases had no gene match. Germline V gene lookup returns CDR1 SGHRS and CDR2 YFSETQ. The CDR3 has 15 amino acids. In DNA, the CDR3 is TGCGCCAGCAGCTGGAGGGACAGGGCCACCGGGGAGCTGTTTTTT. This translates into CASSWRDRATGELFF.